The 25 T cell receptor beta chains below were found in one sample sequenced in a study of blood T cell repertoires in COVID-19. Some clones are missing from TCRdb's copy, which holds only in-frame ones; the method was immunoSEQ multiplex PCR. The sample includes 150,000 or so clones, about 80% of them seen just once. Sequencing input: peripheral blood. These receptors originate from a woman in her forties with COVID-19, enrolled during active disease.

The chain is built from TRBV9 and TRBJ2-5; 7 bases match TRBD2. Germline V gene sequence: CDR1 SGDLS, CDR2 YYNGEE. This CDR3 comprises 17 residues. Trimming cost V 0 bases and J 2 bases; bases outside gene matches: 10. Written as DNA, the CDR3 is TGTGCCAGCAGCGTAGATGCTAGCGGAGGGGTTCAAGAGACCCAGTACTTC. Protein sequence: CASSVDASGGVQETQYF.

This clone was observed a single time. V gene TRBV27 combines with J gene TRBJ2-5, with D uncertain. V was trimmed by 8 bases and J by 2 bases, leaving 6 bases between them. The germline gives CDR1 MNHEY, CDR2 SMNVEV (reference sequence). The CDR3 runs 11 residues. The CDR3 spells CASAKQETQYF. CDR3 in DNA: TGTGCCAGCGCTAAACAAGAGACCCAGTACTTC.

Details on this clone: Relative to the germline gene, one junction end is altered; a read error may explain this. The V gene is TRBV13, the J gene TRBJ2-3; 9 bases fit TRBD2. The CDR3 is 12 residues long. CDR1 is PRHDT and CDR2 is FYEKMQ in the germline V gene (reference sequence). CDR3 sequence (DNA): TGTGCCAGCAGCTCCGGGTCTAGCGGGGTTGATTTT. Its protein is CASSSGSSGVDF.

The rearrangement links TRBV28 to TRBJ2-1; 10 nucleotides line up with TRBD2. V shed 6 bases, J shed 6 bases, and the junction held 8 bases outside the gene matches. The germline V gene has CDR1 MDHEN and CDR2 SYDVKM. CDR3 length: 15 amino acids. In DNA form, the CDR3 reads TGTGCCAGCAGGGTACTTAGCGGGAGGTTCAATGAGCAGTTCTTC. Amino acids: CASRVLSGRFNEQFF.

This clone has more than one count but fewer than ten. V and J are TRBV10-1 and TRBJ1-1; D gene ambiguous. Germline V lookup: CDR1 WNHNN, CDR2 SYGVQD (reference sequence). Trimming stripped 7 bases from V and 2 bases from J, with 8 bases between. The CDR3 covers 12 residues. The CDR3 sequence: CASKTVNTEAFF. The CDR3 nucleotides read TGCGCCAGCAAAACGGTAAACACTGAAGCTTTCTTT.

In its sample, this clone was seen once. This chain's CDR3 is CASSLVWRLAGGELFF. The CDR3 DNA follows: TGTGCCAGCAGCTTAGTATGGCGGCTAGCTGGCGGGGAGCTGTTTTTT. This chain uses TRBV11-2 with TRBJ2-2, with a possible D match to TRBD2 (5 bases). Trimming left V 1 base short and J 7 bases short, with 16 bases between. Germline V gene data show CDR1 as SGHAT and CDR2 as FQNNGV. The CDR3 totals 16 residues.

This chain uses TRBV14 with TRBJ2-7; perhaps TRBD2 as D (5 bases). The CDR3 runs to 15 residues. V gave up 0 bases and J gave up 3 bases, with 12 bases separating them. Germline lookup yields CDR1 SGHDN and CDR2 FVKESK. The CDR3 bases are TGTGCCAGCAGCCAAGATATTGGAGGAATCTACGAGCAGTACTTC. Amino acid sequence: CASSQDIGGIYEQYF.

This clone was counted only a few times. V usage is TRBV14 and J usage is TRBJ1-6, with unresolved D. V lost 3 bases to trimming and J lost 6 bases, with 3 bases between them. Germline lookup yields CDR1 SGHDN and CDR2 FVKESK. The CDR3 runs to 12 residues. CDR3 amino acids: CASSHRNSPLHF. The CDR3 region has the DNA TGTGCCAGCAGCCACCGTAATTCACCCCTCCACTTT.

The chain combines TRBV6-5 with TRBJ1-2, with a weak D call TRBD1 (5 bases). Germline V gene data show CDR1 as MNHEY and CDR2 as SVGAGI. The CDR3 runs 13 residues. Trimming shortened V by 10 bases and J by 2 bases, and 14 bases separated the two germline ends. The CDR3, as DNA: TGTGCCACCAAGGGGCAGGCCAACTATGGCTACACCTTC. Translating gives CATKGQANYGYTF.

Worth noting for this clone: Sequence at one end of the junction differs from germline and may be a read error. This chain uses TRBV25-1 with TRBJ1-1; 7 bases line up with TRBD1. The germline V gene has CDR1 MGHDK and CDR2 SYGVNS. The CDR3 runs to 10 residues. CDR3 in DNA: TGTGCCAGCATGGACAGGACGCTGGACTTT. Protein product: CASMDRTLDF.

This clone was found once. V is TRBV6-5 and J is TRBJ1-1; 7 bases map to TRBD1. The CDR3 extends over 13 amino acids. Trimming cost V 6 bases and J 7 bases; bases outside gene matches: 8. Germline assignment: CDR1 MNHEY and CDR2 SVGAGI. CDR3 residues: CASRDRVFGEAFF. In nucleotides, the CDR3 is TGTGCCAGCAGAGACAGGGTTTTTGGTGAAGCTTTCTTT.

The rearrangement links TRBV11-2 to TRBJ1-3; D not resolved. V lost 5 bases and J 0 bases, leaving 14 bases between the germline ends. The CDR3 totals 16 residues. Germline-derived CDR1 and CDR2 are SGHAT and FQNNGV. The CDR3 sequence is CASSRGRGSSGNTIYF. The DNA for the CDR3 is TGTGCCAGCAGCCGCGGACGGGGAAGCTCTGGAAACACCATATATTTT. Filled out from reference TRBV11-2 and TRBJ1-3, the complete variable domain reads EAGVAQSPRYKIIEKRQSVAFWCNPISGHATLYWYQQILGQGPKLLIQFQNNGVVDDSQLPKDRFSAERLKGVDSTLKIQPAKLEDSAVYLCASSRGRGSSGNTIYFGEGSWLTVV.

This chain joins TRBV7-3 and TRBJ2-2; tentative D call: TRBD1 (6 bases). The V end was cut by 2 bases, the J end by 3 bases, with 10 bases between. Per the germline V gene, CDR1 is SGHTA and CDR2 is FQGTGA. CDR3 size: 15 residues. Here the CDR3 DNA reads TGTGCCAGCAGCTTACTGGGGGCCGACACCGGGGAGCTGTTTTTT. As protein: CASSLLGADTGELFF. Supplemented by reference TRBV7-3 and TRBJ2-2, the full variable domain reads GAGVSQTPSNKVTEKGKYVELRCDPISGHTALYWYRQSLGQGPEFLIYFQGTGAADDSGLPNDRFFAVRPEGSVSTLKIQRTERGDSAVYLCASSLLGADTGELFFGEGSRLTVL.

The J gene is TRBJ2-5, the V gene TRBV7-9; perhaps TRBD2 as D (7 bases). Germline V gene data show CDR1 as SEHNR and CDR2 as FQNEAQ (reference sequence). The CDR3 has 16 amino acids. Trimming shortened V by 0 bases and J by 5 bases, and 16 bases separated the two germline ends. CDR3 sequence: CASSLAGGGPFETQYF. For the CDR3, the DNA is TGTGCCAGCAGCTTAGCTGGGGGGGGGCCGTTTGAGACCCAGTACTTC.

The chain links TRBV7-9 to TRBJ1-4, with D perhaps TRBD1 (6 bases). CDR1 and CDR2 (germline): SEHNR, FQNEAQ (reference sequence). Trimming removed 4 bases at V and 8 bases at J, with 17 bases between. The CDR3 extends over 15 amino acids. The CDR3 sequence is CASSSWTAAPEKLFF. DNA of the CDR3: TGTGCCAGCAGCTCGTGGACAGCCGCCCCCGAAAAACTGTTTTTT.

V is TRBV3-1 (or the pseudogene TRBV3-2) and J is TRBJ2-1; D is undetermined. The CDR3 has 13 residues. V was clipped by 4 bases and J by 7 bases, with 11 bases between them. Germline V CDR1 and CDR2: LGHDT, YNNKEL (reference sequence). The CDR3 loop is CASSLSWRNEQFF. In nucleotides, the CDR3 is TGTGCCAGCAGCCTCAGCTGGCGGAATGAGCAGTTCTTC.

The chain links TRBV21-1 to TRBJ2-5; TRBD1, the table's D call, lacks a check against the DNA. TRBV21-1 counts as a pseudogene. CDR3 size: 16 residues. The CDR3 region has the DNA TGTGCCAGCAGCAAAGGACGGGACAGAGCCCAAGAGACCCAGTACTTC. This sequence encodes CASSKGRDRAQETQYF.

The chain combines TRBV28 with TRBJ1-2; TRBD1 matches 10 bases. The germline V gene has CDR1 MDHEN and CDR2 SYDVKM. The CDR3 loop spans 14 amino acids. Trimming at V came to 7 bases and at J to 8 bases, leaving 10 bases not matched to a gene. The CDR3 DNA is TGTGCCAGCATCTACCGGGACAGGGGTAGAGGCTACACCTTC. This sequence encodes CASIYRDRGRGYTF.

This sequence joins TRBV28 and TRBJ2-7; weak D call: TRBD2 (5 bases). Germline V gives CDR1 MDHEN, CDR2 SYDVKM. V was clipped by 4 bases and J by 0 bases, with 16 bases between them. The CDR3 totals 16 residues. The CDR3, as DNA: TGTGCCAGCAGTTCTCCGGCGGGTCGGCACTCCTACGAGCAGTACTTC. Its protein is CASSSPAGRHSYEQYF.

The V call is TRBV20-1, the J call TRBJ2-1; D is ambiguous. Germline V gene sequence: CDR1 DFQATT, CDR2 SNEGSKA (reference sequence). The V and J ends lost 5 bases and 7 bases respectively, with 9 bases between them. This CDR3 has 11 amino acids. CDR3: CSAFSVNEQFF. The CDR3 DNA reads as TGCAGTGCTTTCTCTGTAAATGAGCAGTTCTTC.

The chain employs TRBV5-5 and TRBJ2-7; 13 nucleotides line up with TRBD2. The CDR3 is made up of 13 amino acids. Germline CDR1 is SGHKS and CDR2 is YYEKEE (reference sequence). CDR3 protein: CASSLGLAGESLV. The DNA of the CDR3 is TGTGCCAGCAGCTTAGGACTAGCGGGAGAAAGTTTAGTC.

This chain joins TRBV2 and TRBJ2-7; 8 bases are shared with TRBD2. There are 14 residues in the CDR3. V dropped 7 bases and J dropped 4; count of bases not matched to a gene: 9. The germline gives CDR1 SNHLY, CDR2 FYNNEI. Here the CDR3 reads CASKGGRSEYEQYF. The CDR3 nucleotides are TGTGCCAGCAAGGGCGGGAGGTCTGAGTACGAGCAGTACTTC.

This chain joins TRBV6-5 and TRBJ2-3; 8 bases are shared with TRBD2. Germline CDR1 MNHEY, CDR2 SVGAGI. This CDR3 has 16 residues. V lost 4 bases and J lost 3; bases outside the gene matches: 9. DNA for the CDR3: TGTGCCAGCAGTTTACGAGCGGGAGTTATGACAGATACGCAGTATTTT. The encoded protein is CASSLRAGVMTDTQYF.

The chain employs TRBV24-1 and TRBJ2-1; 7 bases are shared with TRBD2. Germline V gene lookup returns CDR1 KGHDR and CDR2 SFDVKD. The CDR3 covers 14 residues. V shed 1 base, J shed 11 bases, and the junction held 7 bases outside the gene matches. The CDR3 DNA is TGTGCCACCAGTGATTTAAAGGTGGGGACTAAGCAGTTCTTC. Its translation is CATSDLKVGTKQFF.

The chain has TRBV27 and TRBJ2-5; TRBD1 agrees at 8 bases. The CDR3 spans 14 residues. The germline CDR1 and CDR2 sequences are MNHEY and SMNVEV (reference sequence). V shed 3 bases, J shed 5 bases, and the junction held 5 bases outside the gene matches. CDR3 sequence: CASSFSGTGETQYF. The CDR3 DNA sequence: TGTGCCAGCAGTTTCTCCGGGACAGGCGAGACCCAGTACTTC.